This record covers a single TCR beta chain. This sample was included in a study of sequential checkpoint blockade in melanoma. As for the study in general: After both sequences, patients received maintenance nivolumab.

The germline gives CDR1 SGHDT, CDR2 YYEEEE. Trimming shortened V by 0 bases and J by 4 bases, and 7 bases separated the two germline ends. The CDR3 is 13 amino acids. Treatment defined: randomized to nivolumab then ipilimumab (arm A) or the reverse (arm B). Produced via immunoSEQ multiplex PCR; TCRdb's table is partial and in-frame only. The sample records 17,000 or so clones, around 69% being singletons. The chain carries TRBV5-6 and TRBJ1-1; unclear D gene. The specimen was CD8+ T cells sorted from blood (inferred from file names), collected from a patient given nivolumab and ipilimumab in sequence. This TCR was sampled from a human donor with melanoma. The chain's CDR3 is CASSLGATTEAFF. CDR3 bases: TGTGCCAGCAGCTTGGGGGCCACCACTGAAGCTTTCTTT.